The 20 T cell receptor beta chains below come from one sample, sequenced in a study of radiotherapy plus CTLA-4 blockade in lung cancer. Sequencing was performed with immunoSEQ multiplex PCR; in TCRdb, only in-frame clones are kept and a portion is missing. The table includes more than 40,000 clones, roughly four fifths detected once. The source was peripheral blood, collected from a patient treated with radiotherapy plus ipilimumab. These receptors were obtained from a human donor with non-small cell lung cancer who had stable disease on radiotherapy plus ipilimumab.

There are a few counts of this clone. The V call is TRBV4-1, the J call TRBJ1-2; no reliable D call. The CDR3 loop spans 15 amino acids. Germline V gives CDR1 MGHRA, CDR2 YSYEKL. Trimming pared 1 base from V and 0 bases from J, leaving 9 bases between. The CDR3 spells CASSQVDSANYGYTF. CDR3 sequence (DNA): TGCGCCAGCAGCCAAGTGGATTCGGCTAACTATGGCTACACCTTC.

The chain couples TRBV4-3 to TRBJ1-2, with D possibly matching TRBD1 (5 bases). V was shortened by 5 bases and J by 6 bases, with 16 bases between the two germline ends. The germline gives CDR1 LGHNA, CDR2 YSLEER. The CDR3 extends over 14 amino acids. CDR3 DNA: TGCGCCAGCAGCTCTGGGGGGATAAATCATGGCTACACCTTC. Its protein product is CASSSGGINHGYTF.

With respect to this clone: At one boundary the junction diverges from the germline segment, which might be a read error. V gene TRBV2 combines with J gene TRBJ2-3, with 10 bases fitting TRBD2. The CDR3 sequence is 16 residues long. CDR1 SNHLY and CDR2 FYNNEI come from the germline V gene. The CDR3 loop reads CASTESRAGGQDTQYF. CDR3 nucleotide sequence: TGTGCCAGCACTGAAAGTCGAGCGGGGGGGCAAGATACGCAGTATTTT.

The chain joins TRBV9 to TRBJ1-3; D gene unclear. CDR1 and CDR2 (germline): SGDLS, YYNGEE. This CDR3 has 16 amino acids. The ends were cut back, 3 bases at V and 2 bases at J, with 15 bases in the middle. CDR3 nucleotides: TGTGCCAGCAGCGCCCAGTCTACAGCGCCTGGAAACACCATATATTTT. This encodes CASSAQSTAPGNTIYF.

The chain's CDR3 is CASSEVAGNSPLHF. The CDR3 region has the DNA TGTGCCAGCAGTGAAGTCGCGGGGAATTCACCCCTCCACTTT. The chain combines TRBV25-1 with TRBJ1-6; D gene uncertain. CDR1 is MGHDK, CDR2 SYGVNS, per germline. The CDR3 sequence is 14 residues long. Trimming removed 2 bases at V and 7 bases at J, with 9 bases between. The whole variable domain, remainder taken from reference TRBV25-1 and TRBJ1-6, is EADIYQTPRYLVIGTGKKITLECSQTMGHDKMYWYQQDPGMELHLIHYSYGVNSTEKGDLSSESTVSRIRTEHFPLTLESARPSHTSQYLCASSEVAGNSPLHFGNGTRLTVT.

The chain is built from TRBV19 and TRBJ2-2; D assignment may be TRBD1 or TRBD2 (5 bases each). The germline CDR1 and CDR2 sequences are LNHDA and SQIVND (reference sequence). CDR3 length equals 14 residues. Trimming cost V 3 bases and J 7 bases, with 12 bases left between them. The CDR3 loop is CASSMRGDSGELFF. The CDR3 region has the DNA TGTGCCAGTAGTATGAGGGGTGATAGCGGGGAGCTGTTTTTT.

The J gene is TRBJ1-4, the V gene TRBV7-3; TRBD1 might be the D (5 bases). Per the germline V gene, CDR1 is SGHTA and CDR2 is FQGTGA. Trimming pared 5 bases from V and 3 bases from J, leaving 16 bases between. The CDR3 has 16 amino acids. CDR3 in amino acids: CASSPSGVEPNEKLFF. For the CDR3, the DNA is TGTGCCAGCAGCCCCTCGGGGGTGGAGCCTAATGAAAAACTGTTTTTT.

The J gene is TRBJ1-3, the V gene TRBV30; D may be TRBD1 (6 bases). Trimming shortened V by 1 base and J by 4 bases, and 11 bases separated the two germline ends. The CDR3 consists of 14 residues. Germline-derived CDR1 and CDR2 are GTSNPN and SVGIG (reference sequence). Written as DNA, the CDR3 is TGTGCCTGGAGTGGGGGGGGCTCCGGAAACACCATATATTTT. It is translated as CAWSGGGSGNTIYF.

The V call is TRBV7-8, the J call TRBJ2-2; no clear D gene. V lost 5 bases, J lost 2 bases, and 3 bases lay in between. The CDR3 is 12 amino acids. Germline CDR1 and CDR2: SGHVS and FQNEAQ. The CDR3 protein is CASSVNTGELFF. The CDR3 nucleotides are TGTGCCAGCAGCGTCAACACCGGGGAGCTGTTTTTT.

The chain is built from TRBV4-1 and TRBJ1-5; 11 nucleotides align to TRBD1. This CDR3 has 17 residues. The trim removed 4 bases at V and 1 base at J, leaving 6 bases unmatched. Germline V lookup: CDR1 MGHRA, CDR2 YSYEKL. CDR3 sequence (DNA): TGCGCCAGCAGCCCCGGACAGGGGGCGATCAGCAATCAGCCCCAGCATTTT. Translation: CASSPGQGAISNQPQHF.

A remark on this clone: A read error may produce the germline difference seen at one junction end. This sequence joins TRBV7-9 and TRBJ1-5, with 9 positions matching TRBD1. The CDR3 consists of 15 residues. Germline V gene sequence: CDR1 SEHNR, CDR2 FQNEAQ (reference sequence). The CDR3 nucleotides read TGTGCCAACAGCTGGGCGGGGACAGGGAATCAGCCCCAGCATTTT. Protein: CANSWAGTGNQPQHF.

V gene TRBV18 combines with J gene TRBJ2-7; TRBD1 matches at 7 bases. The J segment lost 2 bases and the V segment lost 0 bases, leaving 4 bases of the junction unmatched. This CDR3 is built from 15 residues. From germline, CDR1 is KGHSH and CDR2 LQKENI. The CDR3: CASSPPTGSPYEQYF. The DNA of the CDR3 is TGTGCCAGCTCACCACCGACAGGGTCACCCTACGAGCAGTACTTC.

The genes are TRBV4-3 and TRBJ1-4; 9 bases match TRBD1. This CDR3 region has 14 residues. The junction had 4 bases not matched to a gene; V was cut back by 4 bases and J by 7 bases. Germline assignment: CDR1 LGHNA and CDR2 YSLEER. CDR3 amino acids: CASSLGTGSEKLFF. CDR3 DNA: TGCGCCAGCAGCCTCGGGACAGGGAGTGAAAAACTGTTTTTT.

In this sample, this clone turned up a few times. The chain employs TRBV30 and TRBJ1-2, with 7 bases lining up with TRBD1. J was trimmed by 7 bases and V by 3 bases; bases with no gene match: 11. This CDR3 has 14 amino acids. Germline CDR1 reads GTSNPN; CDR2 reads SVGIG (reference sequence). CDR3 amino acids: CAWRFSTGFVGYTF. CDR3 coding DNA: TGTGCCTGGAGATTCTCGACAGGGTTCGTTGGCTACACCTTC.

The V and J genes are TRBV30 and TRBJ1-2; the match to TRBD1 covers 7 bases. Germline-derived CDR1 and CDR2 are GTSNPN and SVGIG (reference sequence). Trimming at V came to 3 bases and at J to 0 bases, leaving 7 bases not matched to a gene. CDR3 length equals 15 residues. CDR3 in DNA: TGTGCCTGGAGCGCAGGGACAGTACCTAACTATGGCTACACCTTC. This sequence encodes CAWSAGTVPNYGYTF.

The chain uses TRBV29-1 and TRBJ1-1, with 7 positions matching TRBD1. Germline lookup yields CDR1 SQVTM and CDR2 ANQGSEA. The CDR3 has 13 amino acids. The ends lost 7 bases at V and 4 bases at J; junction bases unmatched: 9. CDR3 sequence reads: CSAGGGAVTEAFF. The CDR3 DNA reads as TGCAGCGCCGGAGGGGGCGCCGTCACTGAAGCTTTCTTT.

The chain employs TRBV29-1 and TRBJ2-7, with unresolved D. The CDR3 consists of 13 residues. Trimming left V 0 bases short and J 0 bases short, with 6 bases between. Germline V gives CDR1 SQVTM, CDR2 ANQGSEA. CDR3 DNA: TGCAGCGTTGAAGACAGGTCCTCCTACGAGCAGTACTTC. It is translated as CSVEDRSSYEQYF.

V gene TRBV7-2 combines with J gene TRBJ1-2; D uncertain. The CDR3 has 15 residues. The V and J ends lost 6 bases and 5 bases respectively, with 19 bases between them. Germline loops: CDR1 SGHTA, CDR2 FQGNSA. CDR3 in DNA: TGTGCCAGCAGATCATCGTCCGGGCCGACATATGGCTACACCTTC. Amino acid sequence: CASRSSSGPTYGYTF.

The DNA of the CDR3 is TGCGCCAGCACCTTAGAGGGGGGAGATACGCAGTATTTT. It encodes CASTLEGGDTQYF. The chain couples TRBV5-1 to TRBJ2-3; D possibly uses TRBD1 or TRBD2 (6 bases each). CDR3 length: 13 residues. Germline values: CDR1 SGHRS, CDR2 YFSETQ. V lost 6 bases, J lost 5 bases, and 13 bases lay in between.

This clone is a singleton in its sample. V and J are TRBV6-5 and TRBJ1-4, with 8 bases fitting TRBD1. Germline CDR1 MNHEY, CDR2 SVGAGI. With 1 base clipped from V and 7 bases from J, the junction kept 5 bases outside the gene matches. CDR3 length equals 15 residues. The CDR3 spells CASSYFQGAGEKLFF. The CDR3 DNA follows: TGTGCCAGCAGTTACTTCCAGGGGGCTGGTGAAAAACTGTTTTTT.